This T cell receptor beta chain was captured in a study of control samples from healthy donors and cancer patients. The germline gives CDR1 SGHKS, CDR2 YYEKEE (reference sequence). The V and J ends lost 1 base and 4 bases respectively, with 14 bases between them. The length of the CDR3 is 16 residues. Some clones are missing from TCRdb's copy, which holds only in-frame ones; the method was immunoSEQ multiplex PCR. The sample lists about 130,000 clones, around 93% occurring once. Sequences were obtained from blood. The V call is TRBV5-5, the J call TRBJ1-4; the D is unclear. The receptor was derived from a man younger than 35 in good health. CDR3 nucleotide sequence: TGTGCCAGCAGCTTGTCCAGCTACTTACTTAATGAAAAACTGTTTTTT. Translated: CASSLSSYLLNEKLFF.